What follows is one TCR beta chain and its context. The source of the sample is a study of blood T cell repertoires in COVID-19. Across the study: Sites across the United States, Italy and Spain contributed samples from acute and convalescent COVID-19. PBMCs, B-cell-depleted T cells, or T cells were the source of the cDNA or gDNA that made up the material.

Patients in Seattle were enrolled during active infection, then followed longitudinally. Under the authors' procedure: Reference gene primer amplification gave estimated nucleated cell counts. The table came from immunoSEQ multiplex PCR; TCRdb's copy has only in-frame clones and leaves some out. V and J calls and clone size follow that table, whereas D and trimming were derived from the DNA. Of approximately 350,000 clones detected, about 86% appear once; the ten largest clones hold just over 7%. Specimen: peripheral blood. The receptor's source is a woman aged 55-70 years with COVID-19, enrolled during active disease.

The chain's CDR3 is CASSFGGSHSYEQYF. Written as DNA, the CDR3 is TGTGCCAGCAGCTTTGGGGGCTCCCACTCCTACGAGCAGTACTTC. This chain uses TRBV7-6 with TRBJ2-7; possible D gene TRBD1, 6 bases. Trimming took 3 bases from V and 0 from J, leaving 12 bases between them. The CDR3 sequence is 15 residues long. CDR1 is SGHVS and CDR2 is FNYEAQ in the germline V gene.